The next 27 T cell receptor beta chains were all read from a single sample in a study of OX40 agonist ivuxolimab in advanced cancers. This table comes from immunoSEQ multiplex PCR, and its TCRdb copy is limited to in-frame clones, with some not included. The data show tens of thousands of clones, with 70% to 90% seen just once and under 40% held by the top ten. Source: CD4+ or CD8+ T cells sorted from blood, taken in a trial of the OX40 agonist ivuxolimab. These TCRs come from an adult with an advanced solid tumor such as melanoma, head and neck, liver or kidney cancer.

The chain employs TRBV10-3 and TRBJ1-6; D is unresolved. Looked up from germline, CDR1 is ENHRY and CDR2 is SYGVKD. The CDR3 contains 15 residues. Between the trimmed V and J ends, which lost 4 bases and 10 bases, there was a span of 17 bases. In DNA form, the CDR3 reads TGTGCCATCAGTGTCTCTCCGGGTGACGGGTCACCCCTCCACTTT. It translates to CAISVSPGDGSPLHF.

The chain has TRBV10-2 and TRBJ2-5; D is possibly TRBD2 (5 bases). The CDR3 contains 15 residues. The V gene's germline CDR1 is WSHSY and CDR2 SAAADI. The V gene lost 3 bases and the J gene lost 1 base, with 12 bases spanning the gap. The CDR3 DNA is TGCGCCAGCAGTGACCCAGCGGAGACCCAAGAGACCCAGTACTTC. Residues: CASSDPAETQETQYF.

The V call is TRBV5-1, the J call TRBJ2-2; the D is unclear. The V gene lost 0 bases and the J gene lost 10 bases, with 13 bases spanning the gap. CDR1 SGHRS and CDR2 YFSETQ come from the germline V gene. This CDR3 region has 14 residues. CDR3 bases: TGCGCCAGCAGCTTGGCCAGGACCCAGGAGGAGCTGTTTTTT. It is translated as CASSLARTQEELFF.

The chain carries TRBV25-1 and TRBJ2-1; D perhaps matches TRBD1 (6 bases). The CDR3 is made up of 15 amino acids. The germline V and J ends were trimmed by 6 bases and 0 bases, with 12 bases remaining between them. The germline CDR1 and CDR2 sequences are MGHDK and SYGVNS. The CDR3 nucleotides are TGTGCCAGCAGCACCTACAGGGCCTCCTACAATGAGCAGTTCTTC. Translated, it gives CASSTYRASYNEQFF.

In its sample, this clone was seen a few times. The chain couples TRBV11-2 to TRBJ2-2; the D gene is possibly TRBD1 (5 bases). The V gene's germline CDR1 is SGHAT and CDR2 FQNNGV. Trimming removed 6 bases at V and 2 bases at J, with 16 bases between. The CDR3 is 16 residues long. The CDR3 loop is CASRSLRGANTGELFF. DNA of the CDR3: TGTGCCAGCAGATCATTAAGGGGTGCTAACACCGGGGAGCTGTTTTTT. Full variable domain (remainder filled in from reference TRBV11-2 and TRBJ2-2): EAGVAQSPRYKIIEKRQSVAFWCNPISGHATLYWYQQILGQGPKLLIQFQNNGVVDDSQLPKDRFSAERLKGVDSTLKIQPAKLEDSAVYLCASRSLRGANTGELFFGEGSRLTVL.

This chain connects TRBV5-1 to TRBJ2-7, with D perhaps TRBD2 (7 bases). This CDR3 comprises 14 residues. Trimming removed 5 bases from V and 5 bases from J, with 17 bases in between. The germline CDR1 and CDR2 sequences are SGHRS and YFSETQ. As DNA, the CDR3 is TGCGCCAGCAGTTCTACTGGGGGGGGCCACGAGCAGTACTTC. The encoded protein is CASSSTGGGHEQYF.

The rearrangement joins TRBV7-8 to TRBJ2-7, with 11 bases that match TRBD2. With V trimmed by 5 bases and J by 4 bases, 13 bases remained unmatched. This CDR3 contains 17 residues. The germline CDR1 and CDR2 sequences are SGHVS and FQNEAQ. In nucleotides, the CDR3 is TGTGCCAGCAGCACCCAAGTACTAGCGGGGGATGGATACGAGCAGTACTTC. Translating it yields CASSTQVLAGDGYEQYF.

This chain links TRBV9 with TRBJ2-5; TRBD1 might be the D (5 bases). Germline loops: CDR1 SGDLS, CDR2 YYNGEE. V lost 0 bases to trimming and J lost 2 bases, with 11 bases between them. This CDR3 region has 15 residues. In DNA form, the CDR3 reads TGTGCCAGCAGCGTAGAGGGGCAAGGGCAAGAGACCCAGTACTTC. Its protein is CASSVEGQGQETQYF.

This chain uses TRBV6-1 with TRBJ2-5; D is possibly TRBD1 (6 bases). Germline lookup yields CDR1 MNHNS and CDR2 SASEGT. This CDR3 contains 15 residues. The V end was cut by 7 bases, the J end by 5 bases, with 20 bases between. The CDR3 DNA sequence: TGTGCCAGCACGTCCCCACAGGGTAGGCGGGAGACCCAGTACTTC. Protein product: CASTSPQGRRETQYF.

CDR3 amino acids: CASSLTTSGETQYF. CDR3 bases: TGTGCCAGCAGCCTAACGACTAGCGGGGAGACCCAGTACTTC. The gene calls are TRBV7-2 and TRBJ2-5; TRBD2 matches at 10 bases. J was trimmed by 5 bases and V by 5 bases; bases with no gene match: 5. The CDR3 is 14 residues long. The V gene's germline CDR1 is SGHTA and CDR2 FQGNSA.

The chain couples TRBV11-2 to TRBJ2-1; TRBD2 might be the D (6 bases). This CDR3 is 14 amino acids long. The germline V and J ends were trimmed by 6 bases and 4 bases, with 13 bases remaining between them. CDR1 and CDR2 from the germline V gene are SGHAT and FQNNGV. DNA for the CDR3: TGTGCCAGCAGGCGCGGGGATTTTTACAATGAGCAGTTCTTC. Its protein product is CASRRGDFYNEQFF.

The chain uses TRBV7-3 and TRBJ2-5; D may be TRBD1 (6 bases). Trimming pared 3 bases from V and 1 base from J, leaving 9 bases between. CDR3 length: 14 residues. Per germline, CDR1 SGHTA and CDR2 FQGTGA. CDR3: CASSLIGGQETQYF. The CDR3 DNA reads TGTGCCAGCAGCTTGATAGGGGGCCAAGAGACCCAGTACTTC.

The V and J genes are TRBV30 and TRBJ1-2, with a tentative D call TRBD1 (6 bases). Germline loops: CDR1 GTSNPN, CDR2 SVGIG (reference sequence). This CDR3 is 12 amino acids long. Trimming took off 3 bases at V and 4 bases at J, with 9 bases between the two ends. The CDR3 DNA reads TGTGCCTGGAGCACAGGGTCCTATGGCTACACCTTC. Its protein is CAWSTGSYGYTF. Combining the CDR3 with reference TRBV30 and TRBJ1-2 gives the whole variable domain SQTIHQWPATLVQPVGSPLSLECTVEGTSNPNLYWYRQAAGRGLQLLFYSVGIGQISSEVPQNLSASRPQDRQFILSSKKLLLSDSGFYLCAWSTGSYGYTFGSGTRLTVV.

J is TRBJ2-1 and V is TRBV10-1; 7 bases line up with TRBD1. The CDR3 length is 16 residues. Per germline, CDR1 WNHNN and CDR2 SYGVQD (reference sequence). V gave up 5 bases and J gave up 0 bases; unmatched junction bases: 7. This CDR3 reads CASSSDRESSYNEQFF. Here the CDR3 DNA reads TGCGCCAGCAGTTCAGACAGGGAAAGCTCCTACAATGAGCAGTTCTTC.

The chain is built from TRBV5-6 and TRBJ1-1, with D perhaps matching TRBD1 (6 bases). The CDR3 consists of 14 residues. The germline gives CDR1 SGHDT, CDR2 YYEEEE. V was trimmed by 4 bases and J by 1 base, leaving 11 bases between them. The chain's CDR3 is CASSEGQWNTEAFF. The CDR3 nucleotides read TGTGCCAGCAGCGAGGGACAATGGAACACTGAAGCTTTCTTT.

This clone has only one observation. The chain couples TRBV7-3 to TRBJ2-3, with a tentative D call TRBD2 (5 bases). The germline V gene has CDR1 SGHTA and CDR2 FQGTGA. The germline V and J ends were trimmed by 6 bases and 0 bases, with 13 bases remaining between them. This CDR3 is built from 15 residues. CDR3 nucleotide sequence: TGTGCCAGCAGGCCAAGCGGAACTAGCACAGATACGCAGTATTTT. The encoded protein is CASRPSGTSTDTQYF.

This chain joins TRBV18 and TRBJ2-5; D gene uncertain. CDR1 KGHSH and CDR2 LQKENI come from the germline V gene. The CDR3 loop spans 14 amino acids. V was pared by 0 bases and J by 0 bases, with 5 bases between. The CDR3 loop reads CASSPPSNQETQYF. The CDR3 nucleotides read TGTGCCAGCTCACCACCGAGTAACCAAGAGACCCAGTACTTC.

The chain uses TRBV6-1 and TRBJ2-3; D unresolved. The V gene lost 0 bases and the J gene lost 4 bases, with 11 bases spanning the gap. Per the germline V gene, CDR1 is MNHNS and CDR2 is SASEGT. The CDR3 totals 15 residues. In nucleotides, the CDR3 is TGTGCCAGCAGTGAAGCGGTGGGCAATGCAGATACGCAGTATTTT. Translated: CASSEAVGNADTQYF.

The chain links TRBV9 to TRBJ1-3, with TRBD1 as a possible D gene (5 bases). The length of the CDR3 is 16 residues. Per the germline V gene, CDR1 is SGDLS and CDR2 is YYNGEE. V lost 0 bases to trimming and J lost 4 bases, with 14 bases between them. CDR3 sequence: CASSVAGEAGGNTIYF. The DNA of the CDR3 is TGTGCCAGCAGCGTAGCCGGAGAAGCAGGGGGAAACACCATATATTTT. The whole variable domain, filled in from reference TRBV9 and TRBJ1-3, reads DSGVTQTPKHLITATGQRVTLRCSPRSGDLSVYWYQQSLDQGLQFLIQYYNGEERAKGNILERFSAQQFPDLHSELNLSSLELGDSALYFCASSVAGEAGGNTIYFGEGSWLTVV.

This clone came up once. The rearrangement links TRBV29-1 to TRBJ1-1; unclear D gene. V was pared by 3 bases and J by 4 bases, with 12 bases between. The CDR3 sequence is 13 residues long. Germline lookup yields CDR1 SQVTM and CDR2 ANQGSEA. DNA for the CDR3: TGCAGCGTTGATGGGGTTTCAGGCACTGAAGCTTTCTTT. It translates to CSVDGVSGTEAFF.

V usage is TRBV9 and J usage is TRBJ2-7; no clear D gene. Trimming shortened V by 2 bases and J by 6 bases, and 12 bases separated the two germline ends. There are 13 residues in the CDR3. Germline V gene sequence: CDR1 SGDLS, CDR2 YYNGEE. The CDR3 region is CASSVMLGSEQYF. DNA of the CDR3: TGTGCCAGCAGCGTTATGTTGGGATCCGAGCAGTACTTC.

This clone was detected only a few times. The chain joins TRBV7-2 to TRBJ2-5, with 7 bases matching TRBD2. V lost 3 bases to trimming and J lost 0 bases; unmatched junction nucleotides: 4. Germline loops: CDR1 SGHTA, CDR2 FQGNSA. The CDR3 is 15 amino acids. CDR3 sequence reads: CASSFQRDHQETQYF. The CDR3 DNA sequence: TGTGCCAGCAGCTTCCAGCGGGATCACCAAGAGACCCAGTACTTC.

This clone was counted between two and nine times. This chain connects TRBV2 to TRBJ2-1; weak D call: TRBD2 (6 bases). In germline, CDR1 is SNHLY, CDR2 FYNNEI. There are 12 residues in the CDR3. Trimming pared 8 bases from V and 6 bases from J, leaving 11 bases between. Here the CDR3 reads CASQDYRNEQFF. The CDR3 DNA reads TGTGCCAGCCAGGACTACCGCAATGAGCAGTTCTTC.

The gene calls are TRBV27 and TRBJ1-2; D is possibly TRBD1 (5 bases). V was shortened by 4 bases and J by 9 bases, with 24 bases between the two germline ends. The CDR3 extends over 16 amino acids. Germline assignment: CDR1 MNHEY and CDR2 SMNVEV (reference sequence). Written as DNA, the CDR3 is TGTGCCAGCAGTTCCGCCGGAGGGGATGGCTCAGGTAGCTACACCTTC. Translating it yields CASSSAGGDGSGSYTF.

CDR3: CASRSPGRTDTQYF. The CDR3 nucleotides read TGCGCCAGCAGAAGTCCGGGACGGACAGATACGCAGTATTTT. The rearrangement uses TRBV5-1 and TRBJ2-3; the D call may be TRBD1 or TRBD2 (5 bases each). The germline V gene encodes CDR1 SGHRS and CDR2 YFSETQ. The CDR3 is 14 amino acids. The V end lost 5 bases, the J end lost 3 bases, and 13 bases lay between the germline ends.

The chain couples TRBV5-1 to TRBJ2-7; no clear D. This CDR3 contains 14 residues. Germline V gives CDR1 SGHRS, CDR2 YFSETQ. Trimming cost V 0 bases and J 0 bases, with 7 bases left between them. The CDR3 region is CASSLDQFSYEQYF. CDR3 coding DNA: TGCGCCAGCAGCTTGGACCAGTTCTCCTACGAGCAGTACTTC.

The genes are TRBV11-1 and TRBJ2-7; TRBD1 aligns across 9 bases. The CDR3 has 15 amino acids. The trim removed 4 bases at V and 5 bases at J, leaving 9 bases unmatched. Germline V gene data show CDR1 as SGHAT and CDR2 as FQDESV (reference sequence). CDR3: CASSSFGTGSNEQYF. CDR3 DNA sequence: TGTGCCAGCAGCTCCTTCGGGACAGGGAGCAACGAGCAGTACTTC.